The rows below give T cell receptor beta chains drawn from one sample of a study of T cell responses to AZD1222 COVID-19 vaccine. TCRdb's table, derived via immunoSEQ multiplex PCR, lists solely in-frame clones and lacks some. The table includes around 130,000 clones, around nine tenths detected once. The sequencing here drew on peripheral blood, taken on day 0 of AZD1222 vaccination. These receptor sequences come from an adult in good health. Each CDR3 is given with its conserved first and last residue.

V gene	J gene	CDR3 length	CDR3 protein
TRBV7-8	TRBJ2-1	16	CASSPRGAGGFYEQFF
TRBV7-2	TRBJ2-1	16	CASSSAGTGAYNEQFF
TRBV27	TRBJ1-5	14	CASSRGLSNQPQHF
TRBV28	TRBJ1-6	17	CASSTGEGRTYNSPLHF
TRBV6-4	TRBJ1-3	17	CANIFPDSEFTGNTIYF
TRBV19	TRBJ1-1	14	CASSKQGINTEAFF
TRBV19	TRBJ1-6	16	CASSIDRWGGDSPLHF
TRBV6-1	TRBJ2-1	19	CASSEEGQVTYRHYNEQFF
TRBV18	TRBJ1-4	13	CASSPGTNEKLFF
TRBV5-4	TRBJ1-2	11	CASSAGPSYTF
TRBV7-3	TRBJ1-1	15	CASSLGPGPETEAFF
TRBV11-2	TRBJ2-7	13	CASSFTGIYEQYF
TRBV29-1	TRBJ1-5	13	CSVGDSSNQPQHF
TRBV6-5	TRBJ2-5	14	CASSRREVQETQYF
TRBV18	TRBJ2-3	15	CASSPTGQGQDTQYF
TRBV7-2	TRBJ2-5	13	CASSELLVAGAHF
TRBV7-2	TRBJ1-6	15	CASSLEAQWNSPLHF
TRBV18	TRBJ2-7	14	CASSPGVRTYEQYF
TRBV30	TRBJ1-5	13	CAWSLDSYGPQHF
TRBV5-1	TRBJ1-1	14	CASSLEPMSTEAFF
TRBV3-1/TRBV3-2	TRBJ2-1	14	CASSQDLASGGWFF
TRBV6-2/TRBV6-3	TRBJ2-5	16	CASSYSPGRAGETQYF
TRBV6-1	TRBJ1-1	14	CASSEAQGITEAFF
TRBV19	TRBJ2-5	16	CASSTQPRGGQETQYF
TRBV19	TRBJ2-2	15	CASSRDRANTGELFF
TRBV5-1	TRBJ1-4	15	CASSLVGTENEKLFF
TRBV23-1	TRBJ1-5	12	CARLQGWQPQHF
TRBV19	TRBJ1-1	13	CASRAGTFTEAFF
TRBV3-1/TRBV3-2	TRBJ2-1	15	CASTRGSGIGNEQFF
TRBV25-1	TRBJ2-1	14	CASSEPRPYNEQFF
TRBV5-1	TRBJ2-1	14	CASSLTGTGNEQFF
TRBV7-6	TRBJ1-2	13	CASSSGVHYGYTF
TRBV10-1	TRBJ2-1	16	CASSALGQSTPDEQFF
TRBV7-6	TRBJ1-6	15	CASSLGRQGDSPLHF
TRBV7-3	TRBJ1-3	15	CASSPDGLSGNTIYF
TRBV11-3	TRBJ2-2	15	CASSLVGGSTGELFF
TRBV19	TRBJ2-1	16	CASSIQGLTPYNEQFF
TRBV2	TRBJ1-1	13	CASRVGRNTEAFF
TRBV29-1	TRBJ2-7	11	CSATSPYEQYF
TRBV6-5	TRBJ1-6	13	CASSGTVNSPLHF